The 4 T cell receptor beta chains given below trace back to one sample, sequenced in a study of OX40 agonist ivuxolimab in advanced cancers. This table comes from immunoSEQ multiplex PCR, and its TCRdb copy is limited to in-frame clones, with some not included. The sample lists around 34,000 clones; 81% were seen once. Sequencing used CD4+ or CD8+ T cells sorted from blood, obtained in a trial of the OX40 agonist ivuxolimab. These receptors were taken from an adult with an advanced solid tumor such as melanoma, head and neck, liver or kidney cancer.

This clone is deemed medium-sized. The chain employs TRBV4-1 and TRBJ2-7; D gene unclear. This CDR3 region has 15 residues. Between the trimmed V and J ends, which lost 1 base and 0 bases, there was a span of 10 bases. The germline V gene has CDR1 MGHRA and CDR2 YSYEKL. The CDR3 protein is CASSQAAFSSYEQYF. Here the CDR3 DNA reads TGCGCCAGCAGCCAAGCAGCGTTTAGCTCCTACGAGCAGTACTTC.

V is TRBV11-2 and J is TRBJ1-1; perhaps TRBD1 as D (5 bases). This CDR3 spans 14 amino acids. Germline V lookup: CDR1 SGHAT, CDR2 FQNNGV. V was shortened by 5 bases and J by 1 base, with 11 bases between the two germline ends. For the CDR3, the DNA is TGTGCCAGCAGCCAAGACAGATCGAACACTGAAGCTTTCTTT. Translation: CASSQDRSNTEAFF.

Sample share makes this clone medium-sized. This chain links TRBV2 with TRBJ2-7; maybe TRBD2 (5 bases). V was cut by 6 bases and J by 6 bases, with 12 bases left in between. Germline V gene sequence: CDR1 SNHLY, CDR2 FYNNEI. This CDR3 has 12 amino acids. The CDR3 region is CASRLEAGEQYF. In DNA, the CDR3 is TGTGCCAGCAGATTGGAGGCAGGCGAGCAGTACTTC.

The rearrangement joins TRBV19 to TRBJ2-7, with D perhaps assigned TRBD1 or TRBD2 (5 bases each). Trimming removed 6 bases from V and 2 bases from J, with 14 bases in between. CDR1 LNHDA and CDR2 SQIVND come from the germline V gene (reference sequence). This CDR3 is 14 amino acids long. The CDR3 DNA reads as TGTGCCAGTAGGAACCGGGACGGTCCCTACGAGCAGTACTTC. Translating gives CASRNRDGPYEQYF.